The clone carrying this TCR beta chain was found many times. Its specificity is unknown. Cells stained for CD3, CD4, CD8, CD45RA and CD27 were sorted into four subsets. The sample comes from a study of naive and memory T cell subsets. Overall study findings and caveats: From naive to CM, EM and EMRA, diversity decreased and Gini increased. Findings for naive and memory subsets could not be checked against ground truth.

Both TRBC1 and TRBC2 were covered by a beta constant-region primer of two equimolar oligonucleotides. MiXCR, applied by TCRdb to the UMI-ligation and nested PCR reads, yields one record per CDR3 protein. The sample shows under 100,000 distinct CDR3 sequences, roughly 7.3% of them seen only once. The V end was cut by 2 bases, the J end by 11 bases, with 18 bases between. This CDR3 spans 15 amino acids. Germline assignment: CDR1 MNHNY and CDR2 SVGAGI (reference sequence). This chain uses TRBV6-6 with TRBJ1-4; D is ambiguous. This clonotype originated in a human donor in good health. Material for sequencing was central memory CD4+ T cells from blood. The CDR3 bases are TGTGCCAGCAGTTACGGAGCGTCCCAGATTGATAAACTGTTTTTT. It translates to CASSYGASQIDKLFF.